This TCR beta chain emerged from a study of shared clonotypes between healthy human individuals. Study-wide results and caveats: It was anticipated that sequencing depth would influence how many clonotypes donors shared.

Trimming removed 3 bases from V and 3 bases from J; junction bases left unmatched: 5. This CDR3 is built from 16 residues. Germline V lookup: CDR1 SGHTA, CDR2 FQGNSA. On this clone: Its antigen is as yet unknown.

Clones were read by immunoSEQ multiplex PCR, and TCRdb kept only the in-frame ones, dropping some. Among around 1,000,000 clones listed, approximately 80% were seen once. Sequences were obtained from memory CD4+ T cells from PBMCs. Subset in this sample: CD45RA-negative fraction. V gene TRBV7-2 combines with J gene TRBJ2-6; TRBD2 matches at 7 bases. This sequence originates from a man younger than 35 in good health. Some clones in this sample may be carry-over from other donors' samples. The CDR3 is CASSLTGGGGANVLTF. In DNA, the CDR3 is TGTGCCAGCAGCTTGACGGGAGGTGGTGGGGCCAACGTCCTGACTTTC.